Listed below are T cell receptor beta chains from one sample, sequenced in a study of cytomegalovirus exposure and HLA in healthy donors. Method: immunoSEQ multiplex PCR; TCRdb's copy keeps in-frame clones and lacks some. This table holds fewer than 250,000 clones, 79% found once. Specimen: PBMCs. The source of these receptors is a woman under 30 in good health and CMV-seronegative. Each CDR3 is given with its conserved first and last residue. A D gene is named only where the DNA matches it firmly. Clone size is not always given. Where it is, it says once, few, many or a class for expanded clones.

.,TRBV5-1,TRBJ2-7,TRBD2,TGCGCCAGCAGCTTGTTAGCGGGGGGTAGGTACGAGCAGTACTTC,CASSLLAGGRYEQYF
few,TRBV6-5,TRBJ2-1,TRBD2,TGTGCCAGCAGTTCACGTGCGGGGGTAGGTGAGCAGTTCTTC,CASSSRAGVGEQFF
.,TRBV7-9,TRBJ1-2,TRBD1,TGTTCCAGCAGCTTAGTCGGACAGGGGGCCGAGTTCTATGGCTACACCTTC,CSSSLVGQGAEFYGYTF
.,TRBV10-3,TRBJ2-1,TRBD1,TGTGCCATCAGTGAGGACAGGGGGCGCGGGAATGAGCAGTTCTTC,CAISEDRGRGNEQFF
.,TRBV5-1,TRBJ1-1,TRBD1,TGCGCCAGCAGCGGACAGGGTGCGCTTACTGAAGCTTTCTTT,CASSGQGALTEAFF
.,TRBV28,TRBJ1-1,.,TGTGCCAGCAGTTTGTCAAAGAACACTGAAGCTTTCTTT,CASSLSKNTEAFF
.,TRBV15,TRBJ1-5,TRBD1,TGTGCCACCAGCATCAGGGGGCCAGGCAATCAGCCCCAGCATTTT,CATSIRGPGNQPQHF
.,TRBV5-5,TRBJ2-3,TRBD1,TGTGCCAGCAGTTTCTGGACAGGGGAAATTACAGATACGCAGTATTTT,CASSFWTGEITDTQYF
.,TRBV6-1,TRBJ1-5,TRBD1,TGTGCCAGCAGTGAAAACTGGACAGGGCCCCAGCATTTT,CASSENWTGPQHF
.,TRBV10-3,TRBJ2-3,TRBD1,TGTGCCATCAGTGGAGACAGGGGTAAGAGCACAGATACGCAGTATTTT,CAISGDRGKSTDTQYF
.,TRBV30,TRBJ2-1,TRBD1,TGTGCCTGGAGTGTAAACAGGGGGAATGAGCAGTTCTTC,CAWSVNRGNEQFF
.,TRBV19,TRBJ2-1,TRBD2,TGTGCCAGCCACCCTAGCGGGGGTTATTTGGGTAACAATGAGCAGTTCTTC,CASHPSGGYLGNNEQFF
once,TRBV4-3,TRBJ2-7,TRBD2,TGCGCCAGCAGCCAAGCCCTAGCGGATACCTACGAGCAGTACTTC,CASSQALADTYEQYF
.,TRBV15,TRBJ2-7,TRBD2,TGTGCCACCAGCAGAGAAGCTAGCGGGACCTACGAGCAGTACTTC,CATSREASGTYEQYF
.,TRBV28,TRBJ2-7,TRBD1,TGTGCCAGCAGATTGACAGGGCCAGGCTCCTACGAGCAGTACTTC,CASRLTGPGSYEQYF
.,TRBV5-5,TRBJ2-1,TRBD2,TGTGCCAGCAGCTTGGGGTTCGCCACCGGGGGGGAGCAGTTCTTC,CASSLGFATGGEQFF
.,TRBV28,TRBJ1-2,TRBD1,TGTGCCAGCAGTTCGACAGGGGGCGAAATAAATGGCTACACCTTC,CASSSTGGEINGYTF
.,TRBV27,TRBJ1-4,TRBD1,TGTGCCAGCAACCAAGGGGGCGGCCGTGAAAAACTGTTTTTT,CASNQGGGREKLFF
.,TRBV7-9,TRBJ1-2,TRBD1,TGTGCCAGCAGCAGCGGACAGGGTGGAATCTATGGCTACACCTTC,CASSSGQGGIYGYTF
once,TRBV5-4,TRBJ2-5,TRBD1,TGTGCCAGCAGCTTGGACAGGGGGCTAGAGACCCAGTACTTC,CASSLDRGLETQYF
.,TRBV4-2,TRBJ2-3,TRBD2,TGTGCCAGCAGCCAGGCTAGCGGGGGGGGCACAGATACGCAGTATTTT,CASSQASGGGTDTQYF
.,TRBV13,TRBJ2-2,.,TGTGCCAGCAGCCAGGGACTCACCACCGGGGAGCTGTTTTTT,CASSQGLTTGELFF
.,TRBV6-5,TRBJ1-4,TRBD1,TGTGCCAGCAGTACGGGACAGGGGAGGGAAAAACTGTTTTTT,CASSTGQGREKLFF
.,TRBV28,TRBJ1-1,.,TGTGCCAGCAGCCCCGGTGGGGCGAACACTGAAGCTTTCTTT,CASSPGGANTEAFF
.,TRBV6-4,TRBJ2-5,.,TGTGCCAGCAGCAGGGCTCCCCAAGAGACCCAGTACTTC,CASSRAPQETQYF
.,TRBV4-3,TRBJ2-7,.,TGCGCCAGCAGCCCGTCGGTGAGCTCCTACGAGCAGTACTTC,CASSPSVSSYEQYF
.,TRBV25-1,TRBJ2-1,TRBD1,TGTGCCAGCAGGTCGACAGGGATTGCGCGTGAGCAGTTCTTC,CASRSTGIAREQFF
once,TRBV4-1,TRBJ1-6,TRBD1,TGCGCCAGCAGCCCCACCCTTCGGACAGGGTTTAATTCACCCCTCCACTTT,CASSPTLRTGFNSPLHF
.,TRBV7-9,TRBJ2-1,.,TGTGCCAGCAGCTTATCCAGCTACAATGAGCAGTTCTTC,CASSLSSYNEQFF
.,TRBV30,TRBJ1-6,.,TGTGCCTGGAGTGTAGCGGTTTCGGCCCTCCACTTT,CAWSVAVSALHF
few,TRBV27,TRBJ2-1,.,TGTGCCAGCAGTTTATTGTCTCGAGGTGGCAATGAGCAGTTCTTC,CASSLLSRGGNEQFF
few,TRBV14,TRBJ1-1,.,TGTGCCAGCAGCCAACGACCTCACAGTTACATGAACACTGAAGCTTTCTTT,CASSQRPHSYMNTEAFF
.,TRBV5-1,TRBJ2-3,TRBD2,TGCGCCAGCAGCTCTGGCGGGGGAGACACAGATACGCAGTATTTT,CASSSGGGDTDTQYF
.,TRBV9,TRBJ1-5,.,TGTGCCAGCAGCGTATCAGGTGGCCAGCCCCAGCATTTT,CASSVSGGQPQHF
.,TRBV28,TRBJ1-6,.,TGTGCCAGCAGCCAAACAAATTCACCCCTCCACTTT,CASSQTNSPLHF
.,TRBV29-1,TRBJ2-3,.,TGCAGCGTAGACATCGCTAGCACAGATACGCAGTATTTT,CSVDIASTDTQYF
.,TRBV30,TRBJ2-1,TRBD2,TGTGCTTGTTGCGTTAGCGGGCTGTTTGAGCAGTTCTTC,CACCVSGLFEQFF
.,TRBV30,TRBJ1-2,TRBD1,TGTGCCATGGGACAGGGTGGCTATGGCTACACCTTC,CAMGQGGYGYTF
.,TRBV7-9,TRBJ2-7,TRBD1,TGTGCCAGCAGCCATCCAGGGGGTGGGTCCTACGAGCAGTACTTC,CASSHPGGGSYEQYF
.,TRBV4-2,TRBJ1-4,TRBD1,TGTGCCAGCAGCCAGACAGGGGGCTGGGAAAAACTGTTTTTT,CASSQTGGWEKLFF
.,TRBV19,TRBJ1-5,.,TGTGCCAGTAGTATACCTATAAGCAATCAGCCCCAGCATTTT,CASSIPISNQPQHF
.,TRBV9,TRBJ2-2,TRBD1,TGTGCCAGTTCAGGGGGCTCCCCGAACACCGGGGAGCTGTTTTTT,CASSGGSPNTGELFF
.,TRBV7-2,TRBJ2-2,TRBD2,TGTGCCAGCAGCTTCCAGACTAGCCCCGGGGAGCTGTTTTTT,CASSFQTSPGELFF
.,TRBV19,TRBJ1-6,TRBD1,TGTGCCAGTAGTACCCCGGACAGGAAAAATTCACCCCTCCACTTT,CASSTPDRKNSPLHF
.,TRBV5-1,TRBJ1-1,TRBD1,TGCGCCAGCAGCTTGGGGTTTACGGGGACAGGGAACACTGAAGCTTTCTTT,CASSLGFTGTGNTEAFF
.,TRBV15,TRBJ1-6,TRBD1,TGTGCCACCAGCAGAGTCAGGGACAGGACACCCCTCCACTTT,CATSRVRDRTPLHF
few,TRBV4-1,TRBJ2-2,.,TGCGCCAGCAGCCAGGGAGCGACGTACGCGAACACCGGGGAGCTGTTTTTT,CASSQGATYANTGELFF
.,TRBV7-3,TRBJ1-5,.,TGTGCCAGCAGCCGAGCTTCCGGGAGAACCAATCAGCCCCAGCATTTT,CASSRASGRTNQPQHF
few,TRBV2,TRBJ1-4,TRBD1,TGTGCCAGCAGAGCCGGGACAGCTAATGAAAAACTGTTTTTT,CASRAGTANEKLFF
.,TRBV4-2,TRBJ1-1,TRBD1,TGTGCCAGCAGCCAAGCGGCCGGACAGGGGATAAATGAAGCTTTCTTT,CASSQAAGQGINEAFF
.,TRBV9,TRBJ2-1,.,TGTGCCAGCAGCTTAGGGACGGGAACTGAGCAGTTCTTC,CASSLGTGTEQFF